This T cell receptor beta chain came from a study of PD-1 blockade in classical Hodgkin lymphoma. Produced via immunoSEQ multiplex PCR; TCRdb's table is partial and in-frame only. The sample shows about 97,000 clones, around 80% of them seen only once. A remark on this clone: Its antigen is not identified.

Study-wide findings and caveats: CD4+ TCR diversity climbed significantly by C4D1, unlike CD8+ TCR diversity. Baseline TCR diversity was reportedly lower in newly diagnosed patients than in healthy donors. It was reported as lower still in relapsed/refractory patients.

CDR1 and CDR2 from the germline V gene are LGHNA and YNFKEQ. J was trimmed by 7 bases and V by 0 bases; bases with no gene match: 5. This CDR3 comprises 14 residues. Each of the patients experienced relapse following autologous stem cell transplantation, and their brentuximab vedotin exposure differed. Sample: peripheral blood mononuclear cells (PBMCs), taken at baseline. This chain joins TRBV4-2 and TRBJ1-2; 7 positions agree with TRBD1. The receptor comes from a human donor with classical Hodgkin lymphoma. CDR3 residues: CASSQEEGAGGYTF. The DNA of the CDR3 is TGTGCCAGCAGCCAAGAGGAGGGGGCAGGTGGCTACACCTTC.